The source of this TCR beta chain is a study of prognosis after radiotherapy for stage I lung cancer. For the study at large: In this cohort, no one received concurrent therapy with stereotactic body radiotherapy. In a handful of patients, distant metastases developed after radiotherapy (median approximately 7 months), whereas some 15 patients showed no significant progression.

Starting from genomic DNA, TCR beta CDR3 was amplified through two-round multiplex PCR. Every TRBV and TRBJ gene had its own specific primer in first-round PCR. Each CDR3 protein is one row after TCRdb ran MiXCR on the multiplex PCR reads. This table holds 20,000 to 30,000 distinct CDR3 sequences, roughly two fifths found once. There are 13 residues in the CDR3. The germline gives CDR1 MNHEY, CDR2 SMNVEV (reference sequence). Between the trimmed V and J ends, which lost 6 bases and 7 bases, there was a span of 15 bases. The table lists this clonotype with many counts. The clonotype comes from a donor over 45 with non-small cell lung cancer. The rearrangement joins TRBV27 to TRBJ1-2; D remains ambiguous. This sample comprised PBMCs, obtained before or after stereotactic body radiation therapy (not recorded which). DNA of the CDR3: TGTGCCAGCAGCCCTGCCGCAGGTCTTGGCTACACCTTC. Encoded protein: CASSPAAGLGYTF.